This T cell receptor (beta chain) originates from a study of STAT5B mutations in CD4+ large granular lymphocyte leukemia. Sequenced by immunoSEQ multiplex PCR; TCRdb stores in-frame clones only, minus some. The table includes 34,000 or so clones, over 80% detected once. CDR1 SGHAT and CDR2 FQNNGV come from the germline V gene. V was clipped by 0 bases and J by 5 bases; unmatched bases: 9. This CDR3 spans 18 amino acids. The chain uses TRBV11-2 and TRBJ2-3; 12 bases fit TRBD2. The sample was CD4+ T cells from blood buffy coats. The source is a human donor in good health. CDR3 residues: CASSLDFIPSGRVDTQYF. In DNA, the CDR3 is TGTGCCAGCAGCTTAGATTTTATCCCTAGCGGGAGGGTAGATACGCAGTATTTT.